These T cell receptor beta chains were read from a single sample in a study of chemoradiotherapy in HPV16-positive cancers. The assay was immunoSEQ multiplex PCR, and TCRdb's table has in-frame clones only and misses some. The table shows 5,400 or so clones, with roughly 71% occurring only once. The sample in question was tumor tissue, obtained from a patient who underwent chemoradiotherapy. The receptors originated from a human donor with HPV-associated anogenital cancer. Both conserved end residues are part of each CDR3.

V gene,J gene,CDR3 protein
TRBV20-1,TRBJ2-5,CSAQDQETQYF
TRBV19,TRBJ2-4,CASSSQGTLKNIQYF
TRBV6-4,TRBJ1-4,CASYGQGFPTNEKLFF
TRBV9,TRBJ2-7,CASSIFSGAPDEQYF
TRBV19,TRBJ2-1,CAIPRGGGPRDNEQFF
TRBV4-2,TRBJ1-4,CASSHNNLGTNEKLFF
TRBV6-1,TRBJ2-7,CASHRPWEIYEQYF
TRBV4-2,TRBJ2-1,CASSPSLGGEQFF
TRBV5-8,TRBJ2-7,CASSLVREQYF
TRBV5-3,TRBJ2-1,CARSLEFAGGSGEQFF
TRBV7-3,TRBJ2-5,CASSSYLPGQGRPAGEEETQYF
TRBV5-1,TRBJ2-4,CASSSAGQGRNIQYF
TRBV19,TRBJ2-1,CASSLPRRWANEQFF
TRBV2,TRBJ1-2,CASSEQTGGGGYTF
TRBV7-8,TRBJ2-3,CASSSNHATTSGRAGTQYF
TRBV11-3,TRBJ1-4,CASSPGTGYEKLFF
TRBV13,TRBJ2-7,CASSLGYRGGSYYEQYF
TRBV4-1,TRBJ2-5,CASSQSTGNQETQYF
TRBV11-2,TRBJ2-7,CASSLTSGSFYEQYF
TRBV6-5,TRBJ2-7,CASSDVAGRPEQYF
TRBV13,TRBJ2-1,CASRRGASYNEQFF
TRBV6-6,TRBJ1-6,CASSYQERKQPLHF
TRBV7-8,TRBJ2-7,CASSLDGGLEQYF
TRBV6-1,TRBJ1-5,CASMGQGLSQPQHF
TRBV28,TRBJ2-7,CASSLGSTYEQYF
TRBV20-1,TRBJ2-3,CSASFSDTQYF
TRBV7-9,TRBJ1-2,CASSRPGQRTGGYTF
TRBV5-1,TRBJ2-2,CASSRQSSNTGELFF
TRBV4-3,TRBJ1-2,CASSHGRFYGYTF
TRBV11-3,TRBJ2-5,CASSLGGTRRETQYF
TRBV7-3,.,CASSLNAGLQHEQYF
TRBV19,TRBJ2-1,CASSIVSGQGRYNEQFF
TRBV23-1,TRBJ2-5,CASSQWTGEETQYF
TRBV28,TRBJ1-3,CASSKWGEGSGNTIYF
TRBV6-1,TRBJ1-4,CASSEGTRRTINEKLFF
TRBV29-1,TRBJ1-3,CSVENEEPGNTIYF
TRBV27,TRBJ2-1,CASSLFGNEQFF
TRBV12-5,TRBJ2-3,CASGFQGHKTNTDTQYF
TRBV29-1,TRBJ2-3,CSTRQGGTDTQYF
TRBV27,TRBJ2-1,CASALSGLAFGNEQFF
TRBV4-2,TRBJ1-5,CASSQVARTNQPQHF
TRBV9,TRBJ1-3,CASSPRSGGKGNTIYF
TRBV4-3,TRBJ2-5,CASSQRPALSGRARETQYF
TRBV18,TRBJ2-6,CASSDHVTLQSRANVLTF